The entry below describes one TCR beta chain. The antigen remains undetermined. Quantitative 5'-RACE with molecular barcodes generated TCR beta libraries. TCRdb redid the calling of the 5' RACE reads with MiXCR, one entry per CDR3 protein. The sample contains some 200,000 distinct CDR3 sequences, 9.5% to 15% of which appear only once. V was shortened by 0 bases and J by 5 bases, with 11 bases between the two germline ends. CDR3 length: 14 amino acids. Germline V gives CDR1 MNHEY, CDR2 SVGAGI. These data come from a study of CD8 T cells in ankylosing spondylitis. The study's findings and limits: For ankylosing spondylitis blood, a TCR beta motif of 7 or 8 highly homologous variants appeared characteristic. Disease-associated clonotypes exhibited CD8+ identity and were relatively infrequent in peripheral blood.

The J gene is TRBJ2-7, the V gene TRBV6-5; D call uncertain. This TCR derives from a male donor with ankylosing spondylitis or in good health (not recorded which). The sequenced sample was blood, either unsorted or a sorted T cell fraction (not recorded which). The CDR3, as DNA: TGTGCCAGCAGTTACTCCAAGGTGTTACACGAGCAGTACTTC. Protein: CASSYSKVLHEQYF.